This TCR beta chain is from a study of shared clonotypes between healthy human individuals. Repertoires were generated with immunoSEQ multiplex PCR, while TCRdb's copy carries only in-frame clones and drops some. The table records 600,000 to 800,000 clones, around 70% of them present only once. Trimming removed 7 bases at V and 6 bases at J, with 25 bases between. CDR3 length: 16 amino acids. CDR1 and CDR2 from the germline V gene are MDHEN and SYDVKM. The V call is TRBV28, the J call TRBJ2-7, with D tentatively TRBD1 (6 bases). The source of this sequence is a woman aged 30 to 39 in good health. What was sequenced was memory CD4+ T cells sorted from blood. Stated subset: CD45RA-negative fraction. In nucleotides, the CDR3 is TGTGCCAGCAAAACCACCCGAGAACAGGGTTACCTCGAGCAGTACTTC. Translating gives CASKTTREQGYLEQYF.